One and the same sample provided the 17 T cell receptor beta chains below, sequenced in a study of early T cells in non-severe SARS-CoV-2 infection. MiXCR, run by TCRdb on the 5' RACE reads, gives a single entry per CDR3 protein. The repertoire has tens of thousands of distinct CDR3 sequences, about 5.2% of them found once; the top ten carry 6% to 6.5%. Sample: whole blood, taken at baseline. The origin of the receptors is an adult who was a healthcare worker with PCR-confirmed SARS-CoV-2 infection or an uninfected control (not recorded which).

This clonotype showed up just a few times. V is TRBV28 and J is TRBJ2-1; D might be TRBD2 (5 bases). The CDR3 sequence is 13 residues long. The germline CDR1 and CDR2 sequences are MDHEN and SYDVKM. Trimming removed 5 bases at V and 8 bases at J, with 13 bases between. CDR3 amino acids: CASSVGGVDEQFF. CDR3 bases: TGTGCCAGCAGTGTTGGAGGAGTCGATGAGCAGTTCTTC.

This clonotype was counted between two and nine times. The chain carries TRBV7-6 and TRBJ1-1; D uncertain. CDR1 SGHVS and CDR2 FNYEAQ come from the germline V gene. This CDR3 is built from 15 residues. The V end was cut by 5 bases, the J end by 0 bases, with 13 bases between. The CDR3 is CASSPMGVLNTEAFF. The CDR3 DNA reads TGTGCCAGCAGCCCCATGGGCGTCTTGAACACTGAAGCTTTCTTT.

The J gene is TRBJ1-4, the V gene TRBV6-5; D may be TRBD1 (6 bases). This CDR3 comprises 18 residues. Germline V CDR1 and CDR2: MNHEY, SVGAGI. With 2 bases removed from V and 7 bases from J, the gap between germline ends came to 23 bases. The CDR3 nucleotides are TGTGCCAGCAGTTACGGGGGCACACTCATTTTGGGAAGTGAAAAACTGTTTTTT. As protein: CASSYGGTLILGSEKLFF.

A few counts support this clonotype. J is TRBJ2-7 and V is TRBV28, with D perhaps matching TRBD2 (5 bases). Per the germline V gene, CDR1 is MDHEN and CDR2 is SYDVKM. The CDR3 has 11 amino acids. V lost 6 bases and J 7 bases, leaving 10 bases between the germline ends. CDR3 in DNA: TGTGCCAGCAGCCCTAGCTCAGAGCAGTACTTC. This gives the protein CASSPSSEQYF.

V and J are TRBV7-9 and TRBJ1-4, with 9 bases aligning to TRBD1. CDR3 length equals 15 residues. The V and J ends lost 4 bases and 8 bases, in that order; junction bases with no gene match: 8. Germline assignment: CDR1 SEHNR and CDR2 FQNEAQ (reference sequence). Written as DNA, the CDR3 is TGTGCCAGCAGCTGGGGACAGGGACCAAGAGAAAAACTGTTTTTT. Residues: CASSWGQGPREKLFF.

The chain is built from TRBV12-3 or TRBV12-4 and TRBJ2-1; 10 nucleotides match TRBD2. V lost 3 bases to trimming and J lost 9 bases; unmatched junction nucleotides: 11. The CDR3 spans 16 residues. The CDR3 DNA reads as TGTGCCAGCAGTTTCGTTCTAGCGGGAGTGAAACCTGAGCAGTTCTTC. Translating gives CASSFVLAGVKPEQFF.

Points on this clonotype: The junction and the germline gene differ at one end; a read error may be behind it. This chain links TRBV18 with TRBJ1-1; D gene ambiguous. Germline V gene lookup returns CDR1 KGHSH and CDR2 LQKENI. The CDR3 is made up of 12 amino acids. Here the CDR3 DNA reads TGTGTCAGCTCCATCAAGAACACTGAAGCTTTCTTT. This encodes CVSSIKNTEAFF.

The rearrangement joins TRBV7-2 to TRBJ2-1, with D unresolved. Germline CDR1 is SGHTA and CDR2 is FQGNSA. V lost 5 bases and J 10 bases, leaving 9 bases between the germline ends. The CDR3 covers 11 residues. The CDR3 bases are TGTGCCAGCAGCCAACAGTGGGAGCAGTTCTTC. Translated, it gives CASSQQWEQFF.

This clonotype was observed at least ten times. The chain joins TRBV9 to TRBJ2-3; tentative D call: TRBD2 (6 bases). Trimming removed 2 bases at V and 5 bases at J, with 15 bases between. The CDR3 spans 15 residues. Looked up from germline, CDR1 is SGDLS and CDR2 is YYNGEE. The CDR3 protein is CASSVDGRREDTQYF. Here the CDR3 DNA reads TGTGCCAGCAGCGTCGATGGACGGAGGGAAGATACGCAGTATTTT.

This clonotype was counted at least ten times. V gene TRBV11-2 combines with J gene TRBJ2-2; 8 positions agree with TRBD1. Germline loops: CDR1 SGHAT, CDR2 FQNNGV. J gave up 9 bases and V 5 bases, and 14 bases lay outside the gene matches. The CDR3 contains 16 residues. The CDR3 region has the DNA TGTGCCAGCAGCCCTCAAGGACAGGGAAGGTTGTGGGAGCTGTTTTTT. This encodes CASSPQGQGRLWELFF.

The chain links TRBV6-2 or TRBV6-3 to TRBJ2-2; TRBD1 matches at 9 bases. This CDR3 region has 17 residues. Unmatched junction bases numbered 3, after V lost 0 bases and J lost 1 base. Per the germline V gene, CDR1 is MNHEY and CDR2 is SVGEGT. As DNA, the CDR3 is TGTGCCAGCAGTTACTCGGCGGGACAGGGGAACACCGGGGAGCTGTTTTTT. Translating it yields CASSYSAGQGNTGELFF.

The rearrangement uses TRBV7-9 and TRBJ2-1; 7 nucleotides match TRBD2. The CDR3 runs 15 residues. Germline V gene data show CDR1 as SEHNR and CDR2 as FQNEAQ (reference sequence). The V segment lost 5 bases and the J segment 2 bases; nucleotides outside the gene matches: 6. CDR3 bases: TGTGCCAGCAGCCCAAGCGGGAATGCCTACAATGAGCAGTTCTTC. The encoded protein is CASSPSGNAYNEQFF.

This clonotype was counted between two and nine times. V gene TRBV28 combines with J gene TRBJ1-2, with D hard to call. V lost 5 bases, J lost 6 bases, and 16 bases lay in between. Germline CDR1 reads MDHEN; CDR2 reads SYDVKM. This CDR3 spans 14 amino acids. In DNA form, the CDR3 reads TGTGCCAGCAGTACGCTGCCAGTCCCCAATGGCTACACCTTC. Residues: CASSTLPVPNGYTF.

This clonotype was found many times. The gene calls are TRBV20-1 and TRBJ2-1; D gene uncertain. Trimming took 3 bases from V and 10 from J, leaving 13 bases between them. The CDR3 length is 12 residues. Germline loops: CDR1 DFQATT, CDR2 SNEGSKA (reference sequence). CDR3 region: CSASRARVEQFF. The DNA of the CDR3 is TGCAGTGCTAGCCGGGCTAGAGTAGAGCAGTTCTTC.

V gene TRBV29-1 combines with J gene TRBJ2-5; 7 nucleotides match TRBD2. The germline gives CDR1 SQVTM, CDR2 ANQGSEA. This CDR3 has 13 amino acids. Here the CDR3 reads CSFAGVLQETQYF. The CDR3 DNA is TGCAGTTTCGCGGGGGTCCTCCAAGAGACCCAGTACTTC.

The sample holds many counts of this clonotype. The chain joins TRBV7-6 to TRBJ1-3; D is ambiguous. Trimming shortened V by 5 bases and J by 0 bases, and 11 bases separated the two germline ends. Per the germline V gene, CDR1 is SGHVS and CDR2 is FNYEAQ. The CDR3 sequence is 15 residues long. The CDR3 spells CASSPTVGSGNTIYF. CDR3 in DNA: TGTGCCAGCAGCCCTACGGTGGGCTCTGGAAACACCATATATTTT.

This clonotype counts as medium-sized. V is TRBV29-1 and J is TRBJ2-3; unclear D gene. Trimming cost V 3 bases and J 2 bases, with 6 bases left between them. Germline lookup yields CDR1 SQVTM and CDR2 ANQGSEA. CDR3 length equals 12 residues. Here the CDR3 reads CSVEANTDTQYF. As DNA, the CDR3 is TGCAGCGTTGAGGCTAACACAGATACGCAGTATTTT.